This T cell receptor beta chain emerged from a study of T cells in Graves' hyperthyroidism and ophthalmopathy. Note on this clonotype: Its antigen is not identified.

This CDR3 is built from 15 residues. V lost 5 bases to trimming and J lost 4 bases; unmatched junction nucleotides: 7. Germline assignment: CDR1 SGHVS and CDR2 FNYEAQ. Study-level points and caveats: Onset of ophthalmopathy came a median roughly 6 months after the model predicted it.

The sample of blood was obtained at first hyperthyroidism diagnosis (before any ophthalmopathy symptoms). Amplification yielded TCR beta CDR3 regions, with RNA transcripts as the source. An initial round of RT-PCR targeting the TCR CDR3 relied on the HTBI primer set. TCRdb re-called the multiplex PCR reads through MiXCR, storing one row per CDR3 protein. The sample shows fewer than 500,000 distinct CDR3 sequences, roughly 14% of them seen only once. The sequenced sample was blood. This clonotype was sampled from a man aged 25 to 40 with Graves' hyperthyroidism that later progressed to Graves' ophthalmopathy. The rearrangement uses TRBV7-6 and TRBJ2-1, with 8 bases identical to TRBD2. CDR3 nucleotides: TGTGCCAGCAGCCCAGAGGCGGGGGGATACAATGAGCAGTTCTTC. It yields the protein CASSPEAGGYNEQFF.